A selection of T cell receptor beta chains follows, all from one sample in a study of blood T cell repertoires in COVID-19. The table came from immunoSEQ multiplex PCR; TCRdb's copy has only in-frame clones and leaves some out. Of roughly 170,000 clones in the sample, 60% to 80% are singletons; the top ten hold approximately 27%. The sample comprised peripheral blood. Receptors originate from a woman in her 70s with acute or convalescent COVID-19. CDR3s include the opening cysteine and the closing phenylalanine or tryptophan.

TRBV30	TRBJ1-2	CAWSRTGVYGYTF
TRBV18	TRBJ1-3	CASSPTTGSSFSGNTIYF
TRBV7-2	TRBJ1-2	CASSGRQGMGFYGYTF
TRBV12-3/TRBV12-4	TRBJ2-7	CASSFNRQDEQYF
TRBV5-1	TRBJ1-2	CASSLGTEAYGYTF
TRBV2	TRBJ2-1	CASKPLAGVQNEQFF
TRBV27	TRBJ2-7	CASSPQPGTGGTSGRAAYEQYF
TRBV7-2	TRBJ2-1	CASSSGLAGVGEQFF
TRBV14	TRBJ1-4	CASSQGGESIEKLFF
TRBV29-1	TRBJ2-6	CSVDPGGGGSGANVLTF
TRBV4-2	TRBJ2-2	CASSQDRIAGRTGELFF
TRBV19	TRBJ1-5	CASSPGTSSNQPQHF
TRBV5-1	TRBJ1-2	CASSPRPAVDSANYGYTF
TRBV7-4	TRBJ2-1	CASSSPGTPYNEQFF
TRBV29-1	TRBJ2-1	CSVDPSRDSSHEQFF
TRBV29-1	TRBJ2-7	CSAGQGNYEQYF
TRBV24-1	TRBJ2-7	CATSDARQGYEQYF
TRBV2	TRBJ1-3	CASSARSPSGNTIYF
TRBV3-1/TRBV3-2	TRBJ2-2	CASSQGSAGNSGELFF
TRBV7-9	TRBJ1-2	CASSLTADAYGYTF
TRBV30	TRBJ1-6	CAWSQIVQGNSPLHF
TRBV6-5	TRBJ2-1	CASSYTGTGYNEQFF
TRBV19	TRBJ1-5	CASRDRGQPQHF
TRBV7-9	TRBJ2-7	CASSSGQLYEQYF
TRBV2	TRBJ1-2	CASSDRGSNYGYTF
TRBV2	TRBJ2-1	CASSERAGVGNEQFF
TRBV12-3/TRBV12-4	TRBJ1-1	CASSYGVSTEAFF
TRBV13	TRBJ2-2	CASSFSGRAGELFF